What follows are 26 T cell receptor beta chains derived from one specimen sequenced in a study of cytomegalovirus exposure and HLA in healthy donors. Sequencing was performed with immunoSEQ multiplex PCR; in TCRdb, only in-frame clones are kept and a portion is missing. The sample lists hundreds of thousands of clones; about nine tenths were seen once. The sequenced sample was PBMCs. All receptors come from a woman younger than 30 in good health and CMV-seropositive.

J is TRBJ2-7 and V is TRBV12-5, with unresolved D. The CDR3 has 13 residues. The germline V gene encodes CDR1 LGHNT and CDR2 FRNRAP. Trimming took off 7 bases at V and 3 bases at J, with 13 bases between the two ends. CDR3 sequence: CASALPTGYEQYF. The CDR3 DNA sequence: TGTGCTAGTGCGCTCCCGACGGGCTACGAGCAGTACTTC.

This clone is a singleton in its sample. The rearrangement joins TRBV27 to TRBJ2-7; maybe TRBD2 (6 bases). V lost 8 bases, J lost 6 bases, and 17 bases lay in between. CDR3 size: 13 residues. Germline V gives CDR1 MNHEY, CDR2 SMNVEV (reference sequence). The CDR3 sequence is CASRPGVVGEQYF. The CDR3 DNA reads as TGTGCCAGCCGCCCGGGGGTTGTGGGCGAGCAGTACTTC.

V is TRBV5-1 and J is TRBJ2-1; D gene ambiguous. The germline V gene has CDR1 SGHRS and CDR2 YFSETQ. Trimming pared 1 base from V and 0 bases from J, leaving 8 bases between. This CDR3 has 15 residues. Here the CDR3 reads CASSLQHNSYNEQFF. The CDR3 coding sequence is TGCGCCAGCAGCTTGCAACATAACTCCTACAATGAGCAGTTCTTC.

The V gene is TRBV5-1, the J gene TRBJ2-1; 7 bases align to TRBD2. Germline CDR1 SGHRS, CDR2 YFSETQ. Trimming removed 1 base from V and 10 bases from J; junction bases left unmatched: 2. The CDR3 is 12 residues long. CDR3 protein: CASSLSGREQFF. The CDR3 DNA reads as TGCGCCAGCAGCTTGTCCGGGAGGGAGCAGTTCTTC.

The rearrangement joins TRBV6-5 to TRBJ2-3, with 7 positions matching TRBD1. Germline V lookup: CDR1 MNHEY, CDR2 SVGAGI. The CDR3 length is 14 residues. The ends lost 7 bases at V and 2 bases at J; junction bases unmatched: 6. The CDR3 sequence: CASTRDRITDTQYF. In DNA, the CDR3 is TGTGCCAGCACCAGGGACAGAATCACAGATACGCAGTATTTT.

V is TRBV4-1 and J is TRBJ2-4; D is possibly TRBD1 (6 bases). The CDR3 loop spans 14 amino acids. Trimming took off 2 bases at V and 2 bases at J, with 7 bases between the two ends. Germline lookup yields CDR1 MGHRA and CDR2 YSYEKL. The CDR3 DNA is TGCGCCAGCAGCCAACAGGGGTCCAAAAACATTCAGTACTTC. It encodes CASSQQGSKNIQYF.

The sample holds one count of this clone. V is TRBV28 and J is TRBJ2-7; TRBD2 aligns across 10 bases. CDR1 and CDR2 from the germline V gene are MDHEN and SYDVKM. J lost 3 bases, V lost 5 bases, and 4 bases had no gene match. The CDR3 is made up of 14 amino acids. The CDR3 DNA sequence: TGTGCCAGCAGTGCTAGCGGGGGCGGCTACGAGCAGTACTTC. Its protein is CASSASGGGYEQYF.

The count of this clone is one. This sequence joins TRBV29-1 and TRBJ2-7, with TRBD2 identical over 11 bases. Germline-derived CDR1 and CDR2 are SQVTM and ANQGSEA. This CDR3 has 15 residues. V was clipped by 1 base and J by 5 bases; unmatched bases: 7. CDR3 bases: TGCAGCGTTGAAGTCGAGACTAGCGGGATCCACGAGCAGTACTTC. It yields the protein CSVEVETSGIHEQYF.

The chain joins TRBV2 to TRBJ1-1; 10 nucleotides agree with TRBD1. The V and J ends lost 8 bases and 6 bases, in that order; junction bases with no gene match: 9. The CDR3 sequence is 14 residues long. Germline V gene sequence: CDR1 SNHLY, CDR2 FYNNEI. The CDR3 loop is CASDDGTGAPEAFF. The CDR3 nucleotides are TGTGCCAGCGATGACGGGACAGGGGCCCCTGAAGCTTTCTTT.

The V and J genes are TRBV27 and TRBJ2-1, with D unclear. Trimming took off 8 bases at V and 5 bases at J, with 16 bases between the two ends. Germline CDR1 reads MNHEY; CDR2 reads SMNVEV (reference sequence). The CDR3 has 14 residues. DNA of the CDR3: TGTGCCAGCGGCTTCCCCAACAGCAACAATGAGCAGTTCTTC. Residues: CASGFPNSNNEQFF.

The CDR3 DNA is TGTGCCAGCAGCGCATCGGGGGGGGCTAGGCCCCACACTGAAGCTTTCTTT. Its protein is CASSASGGARPHTEAFF. The chain links TRBV9 to TRBJ1-1; D is possibly TRBD1 (6 bases). Germline V gives CDR1 SGDLS, CDR2 YYNGEE. Between the trimmed V and J ends, which lost 3 bases and 3 bases, there was a span of 21 bases. The CDR3 totals 17 residues.

The chain recombines TRBV5-1 with TRBJ1-1, with 9 positions matching TRBD1. Germline V gene sequence: CDR1 SGHRS, CDR2 YFSETQ. CDR3 length: 13 residues. The V segment lost 4 bases and the J segment 5 bases; nucleotides outside the gene matches: 3. The CDR3 sequence is CASSKTGGTEAFF. CDR3 DNA sequence: TGCGCCAGCAGCAAGACAGGGGGTACTGAAGCTTTCTTT.

The V gene is TRBV29-1, the J gene TRBJ2-7; D perhaps matches TRBD1 (6 bases). Germline V gene lookup returns CDR1 SQVTM and CDR2 ANQGSEA. V was cut by 3 bases and J by 1 base, with 16 bases left in between. There are 15 residues in the CDR3. The CDR3 loop reads CSVEGAQGVSYEQYF. The CDR3 DNA sequence: TGCAGCGTTGAGGGGGCCCAAGGGGTTTCCTACGAGCAGTACTTC.

About this clone itself: The sample has other DNA sequences that encode this CDR3 too. This chain links TRBV5-1 with TRBJ1-1; 9 bases agree with TRBD1. The CDR3 covers 14 residues. The V gene end was trimmed by 4 bases and the J gene end by 1 base; junction bases not matched to a gene: 2. The germline CDR1 and CDR2 sequences are SGHRS and YFSETQ. The CDR3 spells CASSRGQGNTEAFF. The CDR3 bases are TGCGCCAGCAGCCGGGGACAGGGGAACACTGAAGCTTTCTTT.

This clone was detected only a few times. V usage is TRBV13 and J usage is TRBJ2-1; D is unresolved. CDR3 length: 14 amino acids. Germline-derived CDR1 and CDR2 are PRHDT and FYEKMQ (reference sequence). Trimming pared 0 bases from V and 2 bases from J, leaving 5 bases between. The CDR3 protein is CASSLGPTYNEQFF. CDR3 sequence (DNA): TGTGCCAGCAGCTTAGGGCCTACCTACAATGAGCAGTTCTTC.

This chain links TRBV11-2 with TRBJ2-3, with 8 bases aligning to TRBD2. Trimming at V came to 3 bases and at J to 6 bases, leaving 11 bases not matched to a gene. CDR3 size: 16 residues. Germline V gene sequence: CDR1 SGHAT, CDR2 FQNNGV. The CDR3 region has the DNA TGTGCCAGCAGCTTGAACGAGGCGGGAGGAGGGGATACGCAGTATTTT. Translating it yields CASSLNEAGGGDTQYF.

The J gene is TRBJ1-3, the V gene TRBV10-3, with 7 bases matching TRBD1. V lost 6 bases and J lost 3; bases outside the gene matches: 5. Per the germline V gene, CDR1 is ENHRY and CDR2 is SYGVKD. The length of the CDR3 is 14 residues. The CDR3 spells CAIREGAGGNTIYF. As DNA, the CDR3 is TGTGCCATCAGAGAGGGGGCAGGTGGAAACACCATATATTTT.

The chain is built from TRBV11-2 and TRBJ1-1; the match to TRBD1 covers 7 bases. J was trimmed by 6 bases and V by 4 bases; bases with no gene match: 8. Germline lookup yields CDR1 SGHAT and CDR2 FQNNGV. This CDR3 region has 14 residues. This chain's CDR3 is CASSYVQGSSEAFF. CDR3 DNA sequence: TGTGCCAGCAGCTACGTACAGGGGTCTTCTGAAGCTTTCTTT.

Here the CDR3 DNA reads TGTGCCAGCAGTATATCTTACACTGAAGCTTTCTTT. Amino acid sequence: CASSISYTEAFF. The chain carries TRBV7-8 and TRBJ1-1; D uncertain. This CDR3 has 12 amino acids. V lost 6 bases and J lost 3, with 8 bases in between. Germline V lookup: CDR1 SGHVS, CDR2 FQNEAQ.

DNA for the CDR3: TGCGCCAGCAGACTATCGACTAGCGGAGTCTCCGGGGAGCTGTTTTTT. Its translation: CASRLSTSGVSGELFF. V and J are TRBV5-1 and TRBJ2-2; 9 positions match TRBD2. In germline, CDR1 is SGHRS, CDR2 YFSETQ. J lost 6 bases, V lost 5 bases, and 11 bases had no gene match. This CDR3 has 16 amino acids.

In this sample, this clone turned up once. V usage is TRBV5-1 and J usage is TRBJ2-7; D might be TRBD1 (6 bases). The CDR3 runs to 16 residues. Germline CDR1 SGHRS, CDR2 YFSETQ. V lost 0 bases and J lost 0, with 13 bases in between. CDR3 protein: CASSLARQEPSYEQYF. The CDR3 coding sequence is TGCGCCAGCAGCTTGGCCAGACAGGAGCCCTCCTACGAGCAGTACTTC. The full variable domain, rest sourced from reference TRBV5-1 and TRBJ2-7, is KAGVTQTPRYLIKTRGQQVTLSCSPISGHRSVSWYQQTPGQGLQFLFEYFSETQRNKGNFPGRFSGRQFSNSRSEMNVSTLELGDSALYLCASSLARQEPSYEQYFGPGTRLTVT.

The V gene is TRBV5-1, the J gene TRBJ1-1; D call uncertain. CDR3 length: 16 amino acids. V lost 0 bases and J lost 4, with 16 bases in between. From germline, CDR1 is SGHRS and CDR2 YFSETQ. CDR3: CASSLEFRVRGTEAFF. The CDR3 nucleotides read TGCGCCAGCAGCTTGGAGTTTCGGGTTCGGGGCACTGAAGCTTTCTTT.

The gene calls are TRBV11-1 and TRBJ2-1, with 7 bases that match TRBD2. V lost 0 bases and J lost 8; bases outside the gene matches: 4. This CDR3 region has 14 residues. Per germline, CDR1 SGHAT and CDR2 FQDESV (reference sequence). The CDR3 sequence: CASSLAGGHYEQFF. The CDR3 DNA follows: TGTGCCAGCAGCTTAGCGGGAGGGCACTATGAGCAGTTCTTC.

V is TRBV7-9 and J is TRBJ1-1; TRBD1 is a possible D gene (6 bases). V lost 3 bases and J lost 9, with 17 bases in between. Germline-derived CDR1 and CDR2 are SEHNR and FQNEAQ (reference sequence). The CDR3 has 14 amino acids. CDR3 sequence reads: CASSLGGGDRKAFF. Written as DNA, the CDR3 is TGTGCCAGCAGCTTGGGCGGGGGCGACCGAAAAGCTTTCTTT.

This rearrangement joins TRBV15 to TRBJ2-5; tentative D call: TRBD2 (6 bases). CDR1 is LNHNV and CDR2 is YYDKDF in the germline V gene (reference sequence). The V gene lost 1 base and the J gene lost 2 bases, with 20 bases spanning the gap. There are 18 residues in the CDR3. This CDR3 reads CATSRGGGRHGSQETQYF. CDR3 coding DNA: TGTGCCACCAGCAGAGGAGGAGGGAGACACGGATCACAAGAGACCCAGTACTTC.

The chain links TRBV4-1 to TRBJ2-5; D is possibly TRBD2 (6 bases). Germline assignment: CDR1 MGHRA and CDR2 YSYEKL. There are 13 residues in the CDR3. V lost 5 bases to trimming and J lost 7 bases, with 14 bases between them. The CDR3 region has the DNA TGCGCCAGCAGCAAAACGGGAGCGGGGACCCAGTACTTC. Amino acid sequence: CASSKTGAGTQYF.